This T cell receptor beta chain was sequenced for a study of CD8+ T cells in alopecia areata (dated by TCRdb to between 2018 and 2020). Turning to the overall study: In both human patients and the C3H/HeJ mouse model, the study applied high-throughput TCRbeta sequencing to look at T cell clonal expansion in alopecia areata. TCRbeta CDR3 regions were amplified by immunoSEQ multiplex PCR with 35 Vbeta forward and 13 Jbeta reverse primers. Human TCRbeta sequencing covered scalp tissue and sorted CD4+ and CD8+ peripheral blood T cells from patchy and totalis/universalis alopecia areata patients and healthy controls. Scalp clonality was compared across normal scalp (n=4), patchy alopecia areata scalp (n=8), and alopecia totalis/universalis scalp (n=8). RNA was obtained with the PAXgene miRNA kit for fixed scalp, the miRNeasy kit for PBMCs, and the RNeasy kit for mouse skin. Broad study findings and their caveats: TCR sequences shared between patients were less clear than in mice, possibly partly because of HLA diversity in the patient population. Compared with normal scalp, lesional scalp had higher clonality and more expanded CD8+ clones, particularly in alopecia totalis/universalis, a pattern that suggests antigenic drive. Unlike mouse skin, which is dominated by gammadelta T cells, normal human skin has resident alphabeta T cells that are also sequenced, and this complicates analysis of the scalp TCR repertoire.

On this clone: Its antigen is not yet known. The sample holds no much larger clone one base away, and base qualities are not on file.

Spanning cysteine to phenylalanine, the CDR3 consists of 14 amino acids. This entry keeps only the CDR3 DNA: 42 bases, framed from base 1. V loses 2 bases of germline sequence and J loses 7 bases, and the interval between the two ends is 16 bases. CDR1 and CDR2 are read off the germline V gene (reference sequence) as SGHNT and YYREEE. Libraries were prepared through the immunoSEQ multiplex PCR assay. RNA was extracted from all samples and reverse transcribed into cDNA as template for TCR sequencing. First-strand cDNA was synthesized with SuperScript III using a 2:1 mix of oligo-dT and random hexamers. A synthetic immune receptor repertoire was used to gauge amplification bias, and whatever bias remained was removed computationally. The original methods were these. After raw reads were preprocessed to remove errors, the CDR3 was defined following IMGT conventions as running from the conserved cysteine to phenylalanine. Clonality was calculated as 1 minus Shannon entropy normalized by log2 of the number of productive unique TCRs. Whether scalp clones were CD4 or CD8 was inferred by matching scalp TCRbeta sequences against CD4 and CD8 repertoires sorted from blood. TCRdb stores this immuneACCESS table with in-frame sequences only. Part of the clones is absent; in the studies checked, under half of the shortfall reflects unresolved V genes, and no reason is known for the rest. V, J and clone size are those of that table, while D and trimming were read from the DNA. The sample table shows fewer than 70,000 clones, and roughly 45% are seen once. Jointly, the top ten make up 51% of the sample.

Lesional scalp punch biopsies and peripheral blood were collected from alopecia areata patients. After PBMCs were isolated by density centrifugation and stained for CD3, CD4 and CD8, a FACSAria was used to sort CD4+ and CD8+ T cells. Untreated alopecia areata patients were recruited as part of a multicenter biomarker study. Blood CD8+ T cells from a handful of biomarker-study patients were further sorted into NKG2D-low and NKG2D-high fractions. The TCR sequence derives from a human donor with alopecia areata. The sample comprised NKG2D-low CD8+ T cells sorted from blood. In light of the paper, this sample's cell subset or site label describes: sorted CD8+ NKG2D-low blood T cells. The chain is encoded by TRBV5-4 joined to TRBJ2-7, with the D call tentatively TRBD1 or TRBD2, each fitting 5 bases. For the CDR3, the sequence is CASSFGTAVREQYF. The bases read TGTGCCAGCAGCTTTGGGACGGCTGTCCGTGAGCAGTACTTC. The full variable domain, with segments outside the CDR3 supplied by the reference TRBV5-4 and TRBJ2-7 proteins, appears as ETGVTQSPTHLIKTRGQQVTLRCSSQSGHNTVSWYQQALGQGPQFIFQYYREEENGRGNFPPRFSGLQFPNYSSELNVNALELDDSALYLCASSFGTAVREQYFGPGTRLTVT.